One T cell receptor (beta chain) is described in this entry. The data were taken from a study of blood T cell repertoires in COVID-19. As for the study in general: Samples of COVID-19 (acute and convalescent) were obtained from the United States, Italy and Spain. T cells, B-cell-depleted T cells, or PBMCs provided the cDNA or gDNA that served as material.

Germline assignment: CDR1 LGHDT and CDR2 YNNKEL (reference sequence). V shed 6 bases, J shed 6 bases, and the junction held 6 bases outside the gene matches. This CDR3 comprises 14 residues. Seattle patients were enrolled during active infection and followed longitudinally. Data came from immunoSEQ multiplex PCR; TCRdb stores just in-frame clones and leaves some out. The data hold roughly 280,000 clones, with 70% to 90% observed a single time. This TCR derives from a woman in her sixties with COVID-19, enrolled during active disease. The sequenced material came from peripheral blood. J is TRBJ1-3 and V is TRBV3-1 (or the pseudogene TRBV3-2); 9 bases are a match to TRBD1. CDR3 DNA sequence: TGTGCCAGCAGTTCCGGGACAGGGATAAACACCATATATTTT. It encodes CASSSGTGINTIYF.